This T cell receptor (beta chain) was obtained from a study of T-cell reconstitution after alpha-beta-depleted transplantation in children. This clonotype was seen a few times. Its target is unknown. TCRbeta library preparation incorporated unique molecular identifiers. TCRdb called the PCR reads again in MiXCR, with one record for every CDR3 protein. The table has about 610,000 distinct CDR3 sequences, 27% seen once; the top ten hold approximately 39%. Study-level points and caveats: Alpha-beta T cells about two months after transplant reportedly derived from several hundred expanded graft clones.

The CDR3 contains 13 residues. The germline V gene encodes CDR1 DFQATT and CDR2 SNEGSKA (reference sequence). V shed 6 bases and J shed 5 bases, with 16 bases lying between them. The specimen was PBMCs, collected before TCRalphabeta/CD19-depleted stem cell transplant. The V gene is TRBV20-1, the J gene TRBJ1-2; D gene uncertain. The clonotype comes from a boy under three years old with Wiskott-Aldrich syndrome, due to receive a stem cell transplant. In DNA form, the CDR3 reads TGCAGTGCACTCCTCGGAGGGATTTATGGCTACACCTTC. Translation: CSALLGGIYGYTF.